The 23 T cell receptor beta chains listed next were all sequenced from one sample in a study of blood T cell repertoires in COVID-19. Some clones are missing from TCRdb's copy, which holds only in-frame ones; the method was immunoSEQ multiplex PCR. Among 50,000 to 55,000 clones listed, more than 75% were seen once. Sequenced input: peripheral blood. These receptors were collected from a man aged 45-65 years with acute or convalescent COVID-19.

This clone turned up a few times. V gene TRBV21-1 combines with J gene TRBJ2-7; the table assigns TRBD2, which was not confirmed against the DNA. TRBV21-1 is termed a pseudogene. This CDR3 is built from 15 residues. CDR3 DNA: TGTGCCAGCAGCAAACTAGCGGGAGGTCAATACGAGCAGTACTTC. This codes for CASSKLAGGQYEQYF.

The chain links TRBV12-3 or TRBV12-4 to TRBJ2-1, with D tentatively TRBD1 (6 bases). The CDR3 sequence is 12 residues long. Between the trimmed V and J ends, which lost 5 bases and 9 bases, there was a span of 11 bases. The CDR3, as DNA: TGTGCCAGCAGTCGGGACATTCGTGAGCAGTTCTTC. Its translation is CASSRDIREQFF.

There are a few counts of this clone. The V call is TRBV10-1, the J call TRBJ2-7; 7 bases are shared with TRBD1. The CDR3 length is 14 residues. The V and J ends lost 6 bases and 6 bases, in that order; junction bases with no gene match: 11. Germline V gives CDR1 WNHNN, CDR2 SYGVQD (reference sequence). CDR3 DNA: TGCGCCAGCAGCGTATATGGACAGGCCTCCGAGCAGTACTTC. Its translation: CASSVYGQASEQYF.

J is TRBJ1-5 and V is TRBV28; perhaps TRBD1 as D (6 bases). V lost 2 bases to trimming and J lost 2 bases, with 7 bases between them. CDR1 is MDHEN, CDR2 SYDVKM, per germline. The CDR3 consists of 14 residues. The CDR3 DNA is TGTGCCAGCAGTTTAAACAGGGGCAATCAGCCCCAGCATTTT. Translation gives CASSLNRGNQPQHF.

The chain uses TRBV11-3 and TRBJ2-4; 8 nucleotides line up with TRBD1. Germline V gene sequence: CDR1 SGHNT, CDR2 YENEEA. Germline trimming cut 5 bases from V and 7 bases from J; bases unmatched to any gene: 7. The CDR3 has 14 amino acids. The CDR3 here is CASSQDRVLNIQYF. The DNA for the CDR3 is TGTGCCAGCAGCCAGGACAGGGTGCTCAACATTCAGTACTTC.

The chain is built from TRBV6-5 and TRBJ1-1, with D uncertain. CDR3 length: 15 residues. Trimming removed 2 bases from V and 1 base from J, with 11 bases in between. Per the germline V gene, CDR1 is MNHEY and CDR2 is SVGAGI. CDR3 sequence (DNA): TGTGCCAGCAGTTACGACACTTTAGAGAACACTGAAGCTTTCTTT. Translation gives CASSYDTLENTEAFF.

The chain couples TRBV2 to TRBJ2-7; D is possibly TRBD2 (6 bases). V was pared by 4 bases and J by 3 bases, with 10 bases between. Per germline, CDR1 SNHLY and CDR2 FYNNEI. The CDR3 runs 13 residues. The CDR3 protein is CASSGGVGYEQYF. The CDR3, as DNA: TGTGCCAGCAGTGGGGGGGTTGGCTACGAGCAGTACTTC.

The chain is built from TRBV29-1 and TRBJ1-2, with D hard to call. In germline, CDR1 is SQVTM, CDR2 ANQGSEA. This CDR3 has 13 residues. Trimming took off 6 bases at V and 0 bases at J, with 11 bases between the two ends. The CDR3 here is CSVDHTANYGYTF. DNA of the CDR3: TGCAGCGTCGACCACACAGCTAACTATGGCTACACCTTC.

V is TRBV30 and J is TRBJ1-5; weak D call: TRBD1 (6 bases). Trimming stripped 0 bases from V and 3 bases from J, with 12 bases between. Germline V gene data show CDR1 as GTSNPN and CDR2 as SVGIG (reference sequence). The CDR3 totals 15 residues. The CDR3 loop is CAWSVGTIYNQPQHF. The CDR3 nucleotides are TGTGCCTGGAGTGTAGGGACAATCTACAATCAGCCCCAGCATTTT.

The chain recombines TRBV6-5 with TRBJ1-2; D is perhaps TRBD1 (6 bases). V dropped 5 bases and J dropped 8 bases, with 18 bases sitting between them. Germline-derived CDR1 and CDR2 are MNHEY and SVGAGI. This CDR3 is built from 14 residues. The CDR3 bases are TGTGCCAGCAGTACGACAGGCTACGGGGAAGGCTACACCTTC. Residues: CASSTTGYGEGYTF.

The chain's CDR3 is CASSQAGGLELGRINEQFF. The CDR3 DNA follows: TGTGCCAGCAGCCAAGCGGGTGGCCTAGAGCTCGGTAGAATCAATGAGCAGTTCTTC. This chain links TRBV3-1 (or the pseudogene TRBV3-2) with TRBJ2-1; D ambiguous. Germline V gene sequence: CDR1 LGHDT, CDR2 YNNKEL (reference sequence). V gave up 1 base and J gave up 6 bases, with 25 bases separating them. This CDR3 spans 19 amino acids.

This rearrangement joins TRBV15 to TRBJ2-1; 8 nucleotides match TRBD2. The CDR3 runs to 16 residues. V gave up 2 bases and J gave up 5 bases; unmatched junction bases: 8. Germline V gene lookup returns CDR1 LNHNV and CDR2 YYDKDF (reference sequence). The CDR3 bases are TGTGCCACCAGCAGAAGAGCGGGAGTGATTAACAATGAGCAGTTCTTC. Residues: CATSRRAGVINNEQFF.

The CDR3 reads CASSASSGSTDTQYF. For the CDR3, the DNA is TGTGCCAGCAGCGCCTCTAGCGGGAGCACAGATACGCAGTATTTT. The chain recombines TRBV9 with TRBJ2-3; 8 bases align to TRBD2. Germline V lookup: CDR1 SGDLS, CDR2 YYNGEE. Trimming cost V 3 bases and J 0 bases; bases outside gene matches: 3. The CDR3 runs to 15 residues.

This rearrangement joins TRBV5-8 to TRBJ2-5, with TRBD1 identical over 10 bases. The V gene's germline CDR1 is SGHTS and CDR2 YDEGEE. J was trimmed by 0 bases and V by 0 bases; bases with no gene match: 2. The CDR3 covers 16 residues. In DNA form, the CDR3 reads TGTGCCAGCAGCTTGGGACAGGGGGCCCACCAAGAGACCCAGTACTTC. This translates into CASSLGQGAHQETQYF.

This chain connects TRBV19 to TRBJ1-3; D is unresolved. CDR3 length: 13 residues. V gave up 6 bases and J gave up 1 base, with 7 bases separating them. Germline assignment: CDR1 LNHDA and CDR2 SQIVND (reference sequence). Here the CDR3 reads CASRTASGNTIYF. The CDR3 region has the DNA TGTGCCAGTAGAACAGCTTCTGGAAACACCATATATTTT. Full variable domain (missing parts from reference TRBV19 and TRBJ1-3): DGGITQSPKYLFRKEGQNVTLSCEQNLNHDAMYWYRQDPGQGLRLIYYSQIVNDFQKGDIAEGYSVSREKKESFPLTVTSAQKNPTAFYLCASRTASGNTIYFGEGSWLTVV.

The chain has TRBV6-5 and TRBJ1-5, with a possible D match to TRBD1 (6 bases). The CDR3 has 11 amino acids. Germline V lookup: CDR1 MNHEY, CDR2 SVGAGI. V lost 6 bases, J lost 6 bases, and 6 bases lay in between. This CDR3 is CASRQGQPQHF. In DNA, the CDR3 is TGTGCCAGCAGACAGGGTCAGCCCCAGCATTTT.

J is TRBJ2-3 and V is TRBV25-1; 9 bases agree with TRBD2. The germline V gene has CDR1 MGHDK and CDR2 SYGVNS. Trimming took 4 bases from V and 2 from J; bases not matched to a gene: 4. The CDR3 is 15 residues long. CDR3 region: CASSGLAGITDTQYF. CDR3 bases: TGTGCCAGCAGTGGGCTAGCGGGGATCACAGATACGCAGTATTTT.

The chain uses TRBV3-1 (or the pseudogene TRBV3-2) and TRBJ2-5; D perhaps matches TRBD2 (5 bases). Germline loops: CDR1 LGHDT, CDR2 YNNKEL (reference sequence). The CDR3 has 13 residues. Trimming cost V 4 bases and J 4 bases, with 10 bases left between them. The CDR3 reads CASSPGWGETQYF. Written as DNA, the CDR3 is TGTGCCAGCAGCCCGGGATGGGGAGAGACCCAGTACTTC.

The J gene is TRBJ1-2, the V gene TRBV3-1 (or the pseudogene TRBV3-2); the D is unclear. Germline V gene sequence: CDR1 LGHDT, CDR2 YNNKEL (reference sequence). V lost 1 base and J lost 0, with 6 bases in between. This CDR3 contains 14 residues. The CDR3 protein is CASSQGGPNYGYTF. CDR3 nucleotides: TGTGCCAGCAGCCAAGGCGGTCCTAACTATGGCTACACCTTC.

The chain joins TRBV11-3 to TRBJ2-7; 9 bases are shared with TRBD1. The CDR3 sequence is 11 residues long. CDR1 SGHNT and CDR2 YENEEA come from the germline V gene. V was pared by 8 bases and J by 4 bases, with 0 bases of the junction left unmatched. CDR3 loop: CASGTGYEQYF. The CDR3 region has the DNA TGTGCCAGCGGGACAGGGTACGAGCAGTACTTC.

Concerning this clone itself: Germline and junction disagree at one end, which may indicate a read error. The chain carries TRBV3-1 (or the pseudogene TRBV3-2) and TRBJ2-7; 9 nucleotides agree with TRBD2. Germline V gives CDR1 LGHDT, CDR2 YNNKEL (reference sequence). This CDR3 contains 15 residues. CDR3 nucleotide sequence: TGTGCCAGCAGCGAAGATAGCGGGAGCTTCTACGAGCAGTACTTC. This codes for CASSEDSGSFYEQYF.

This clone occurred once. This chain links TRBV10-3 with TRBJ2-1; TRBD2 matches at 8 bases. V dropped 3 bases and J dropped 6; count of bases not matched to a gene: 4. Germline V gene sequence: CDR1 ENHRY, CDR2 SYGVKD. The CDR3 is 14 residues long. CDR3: CAISDRGGTNEQFF. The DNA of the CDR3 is TGTGCCATCAGTGATCGGGGGGGGACCAATGAGCAGTTCTTC.

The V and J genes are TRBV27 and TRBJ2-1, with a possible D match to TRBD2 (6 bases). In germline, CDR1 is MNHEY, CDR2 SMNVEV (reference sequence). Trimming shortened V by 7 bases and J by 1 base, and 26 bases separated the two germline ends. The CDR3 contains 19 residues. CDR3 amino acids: CASTNTDYNGRGSYNEQFF. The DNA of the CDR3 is TGTGCCAGCACCAACACGGACTATAACGGGAGAGGGTCCTACAATGAGCAGTTCTTC.